The 28 T cell receptor beta chains below were found in one sample sequenced in a study of cytomegalovirus exposure and HLA in healthy donors. The primer mix had 60 Vbeta and 13 Jbeta primers. Measured with immunoSEQ multiplex PCR; TCRdb has only the in-frame clones, and not every one. This table has 100,000 to 150,000 clones, about 83% appearing once. Input material: PBMCs. Receptors were obtained from a girl under 10 years old in good health and CMV-seronegative.

V and J are TRBV13 and TRBJ2-1; unclear D gene. CDR3 length equals 12 residues. In germline, CDR1 is PRHDT, CDR2 FYEKMQ (reference sequence). Trimming removed 4 bases from V and 4 bases from J, with 5 bases in between. The CDR3 reads CASSSVYNEQFF. The DNA of the CDR3 is TGTGCCAGCAGCTCAGTATACAATGAGCAGTTCTTC.

The chain joins TRBV5-6 to TRBJ1-1, with TRBD1 matching over 8 bases. The V gene end was trimmed by 4 bases and the J gene end by 4 bases; junction bases not matched to a gene: 9. The CDR3 has 15 residues. The germline V gene has CDR1 SGHDT and CDR2 YYEEEE. The CDR3 sequence is CASSEGTGLGTEAFF. CDR3 nucleotide sequence: TGTGCCAGCAGCGAAGGGACAGGCCTGGGCACTGAAGCTTTCTTT.

This clone was seen only once. For the CDR3, the DNA is TGTGCCAGCAGCCCACAGGGGGGCGGGATAAACACCGGGGAGCTGTTTTTT. Its protein product is CASSPQGGGINTGELFF. This chain joins TRBV7-3 and TRBJ2-2, with 8 positions matching TRBD1. Germline trimming cut 5 bases from V and 2 bases from J; bases unmatched to any gene: 10. The CDR3 totals 17 residues. The germline V gene encodes CDR1 SGHTA and CDR2 FQGTGA.

This rearrangement joins TRBV29-1 to TRBJ1-4, with 9 bases fitting TRBD1. Germline assignment: CDR1 SQVTM and CDR2 ANQGSEA. The CDR3 is 14 residues long. V was pared by 5 bases and J by 3 bases, with 4 bases of the junction left unmatched. The CDR3 coding sequence is TGCAGCGTTCGGACAGGGGCCTCTAATGAAAAACTGTTTTTT. It is translated as CSVRTGASNEKLFF.

The rearrangement uses TRBV6-5 and TRBJ2-2; 10 bases agree with TRBD1. The CDR3 length is 14 residues. The germline V gene encodes CDR1 MNHEY and CDR2 SVGAGI. With V trimmed by 6 bases and J by 5 bases, 3 bases remained unmatched. The CDR3 spells CASRRTGGTGELFF. The CDR3 DNA reads TGTGCCAGCAGACGGACAGGGGGTACCGGGGAGCTGTTTTTT.

This clone showed up just a few times. The V call is TRBV30, the J call TRBJ2-1, with D perhaps TRBD1 (8 bases). CDR3 length equals 15 residues. V lost 3 bases to trimming and J lost 14 bases, with 26 bases between them. Germline-derived CDR1 and CDR2 are GTSNPN and SVGIG (reference sequence). CDR3 sequence: CAWSRLRTGGGSEFF. The DNA of the CDR3 is TGTGCCTGGAGCCGCCTTCGAACAGGGGGAGGGTCGGAGTTCTTC.

V and J are TRBV28 and TRBJ2-5; unclear D gene. Per the germline V gene, CDR1 is MDHEN and CDR2 is SYDVKM. V lost 3 bases and J lost 4, with 9 bases in between. The CDR3 has 13 amino acids. CDR3 in amino acids: CASSLVATETQYF. CDR3 bases: TGTGCCAGCAGTTTGGTAGCCACAGAGACCCAGTACTTC.

V usage is TRBV7-2 and J usage is TRBJ2-5, with a possible D match to TRBD2 (5 bases). V lost 3 bases to trimming and J lost 3 bases, with 14 bases between them. Looked up from germline, CDR1 is SGHTA and CDR2 is FQGNSA. There are 15 residues in the CDR3. CDR3 nucleotide sequence: TGTGCCAGCAGCTTCGGAGCGGTGACTAAAGAGACCCAGTACTTC. As protein: CASSFGAVTKETQYF.

This chain uses TRBV7-2 with TRBJ2-5, with TRBD1 matching 10 bases. The J call is doubtful: the DNA matches TRBJ2-7 better. There are 17 residues in the CDR3. CDR1 is SGHTA, CDR2 FQGNSA, per germline. The CDR3, as DNA: TGTGCCAGCAGCTTGAGACCCCCGCGGGACAGGGGCTACGAGCAGTACTTC. Amino acids: CASSLRPPRDRGYEQYF.

In its sample, this clone was seen a few times. The V call is TRBV4-3, the J call TRBJ2-7; D uncertain. Looked up from germline, CDR1 is LGHNA and CDR2 is YSLEER. The CDR3 totals 15 residues. Trimming took off 0 bases at V and 4 bases at J, with 13 bases between the two ends. This CDR3 is CASSQEWPSPYEQYF. The CDR3 DNA follows: TGCGCCAGCAGCCAAGAGTGGCCCTCGCCTTACGAGCAGTACTTC.

V is TRBV12-5 and J is TRBJ1-2; D not certain. Germline CDR1 is LGHNT and CDR2 is FRNRAP. CDR3 length: 15 residues. Trimming removed 3 bases at V and 4 bases at J, with 15 bases between. This CDR3 reads CASGFTEHSLYGYTF. For the CDR3, the DNA is TGTGCTAGTGGTTTCACAGAGCATTCCCTCTATGGCTACACCTTC.

V gene TRBV28 combines with J gene TRBJ1-5; 7 bases are shared with TRBD1. Looked up from germline, CDR1 is MDHEN and CDR2 is SYDVKM. V was pared by 1 base and J by 5 bases, with 11 bases of the junction left unmatched. The CDR3 spans 17 residues. In DNA form, the CDR3 reads TGTGCCAGCAGTTTATTAGGGGGACAGCCCGCTGATCAGCCCCAGCATTTT. It codes for CASSLLGGQPADQPQHF. The complete variable domain, with remaining parts taken from reference TRBV28 and TRBJ1-5, reads DVKVTQSSRYLVKRTGEKVFLECVQDMDHENMFWYRQDPGLGLRLIYFSYDVKMKEKGDIPEGYSVSREKKERFSLILESASTNQTSMYLCASSLLGGQPADQPQHFGDGTRLSIL.

The chain combines TRBV7-9 with TRBJ1-2; 7 bases are shared with TRBD1. CDR3 length equals 13 residues. Germline V lookup: CDR1 SEHNR, CDR2 FQNEAQ (reference sequence). The V gene end was trimmed by 1 base and the J gene end by 4 bases; junction bases not matched to a gene: 0. The CDR3 nucleotides read TGTGCCAGCAGCTTAGGGACAGGCTATGGCTACACCTTC. This translates into CASSLGTGYGYTF.

The chain joins TRBV2 to TRBJ2-7, with TRBD1 matching over 10 bases. In germline, CDR1 is SNHLY, CDR2 FYNNEI. With 8 bases clipped from V and 6 bases from J, the junction kept 7 bases outside the gene matches. The CDR3 is 13 residues long. The CDR3, as DNA: TGTGCCAGCGGGGGGACAGGGGTGGCCGAGCAGTACTTC. As protein: CASGGTGVAEQYF.

This rearrangement joins TRBV18 to TRBJ2-7, with TRBD2 matching 10 bases. Unmatched junction bases numbered 5, after V lost 3 bases and J lost 3 bases. In germline, CDR1 is KGHSH, CDR2 LQKENI. The CDR3 has 15 residues. The CDR3 DNA sequence: TGTGCCAGCTCACCGAGGACTAGCGGATACTACGAGCAGTACTTC. It codes for CASSPRTSGYYEQYF.

The chain links TRBV9 to TRBJ2-1; D may be TRBD2 (6 bases). The V end lost 6 bases, the J end lost 0 bases, and 13 bases lay between the germline ends. Per the germline V gene, CDR1 is SGDLS and CDR2 is YYNGEE. The CDR3 totals 15 residues. In nucleotides, the CDR3 is TGTGCCAGCAAAGACCTGACTAGCTCCTACAATGAGCAGTTCTTC. Amino acids: CASKDLTSSYNEQFF.

The sample holds a few counts of this clone. The genes are TRBV5-4 and TRBJ1-2; perhaps TRBD1 as D (6 bases). Trimming left V 2 bases short and J 9 bases short, with 14 bases between. CDR3 size: 13 residues. Per germline, CDR1 SGHNT and CDR2 YYREEE (reference sequence). Here the CDR3 reads CASSFRGEGRYTF. In DNA, the CDR3 is TGTGCCAGCAGCTTCAGGGGTGAGGGGCGCTACACCTTC.

This chain uses TRBV30 with TRBJ2-7; the match to TRBD2 covers 12 bases. Germline trimming cut 3 bases from V and 2 bases from J; bases unmatched to any gene: 2. CDR1 GTSNPN and CDR2 SVGIG come from the germline V gene (reference sequence). This CDR3 comprises 14 residues. The CDR3 is CAWRLAGGPYEQYF. CDR3 DNA: TGTGCCTGGAGGCTAGCGGGGGGGCCCTACGAGCAGTACTTC. Full variable domain (remainder filled in from reference TRBV30 and TRBJ2-7): SQTIHQWPATLVQPVGSPLSLECTVEGTSNPNLYWYRQAAGRGLQLLFYSVGIGQISSEVPQNLSASRPQDRQFILSSKKLLLSDSGFYLCAWRLAGGPYEQYFGPGTRLTVT.

Here the CDR3 DNA reads TGTGCCAGCATAAGTGGCAGCTCCTACAATGAGCAGTTCTTC. It specifies CASISGSSYNEQFF. The rearrangement uses TRBV6-6 and TRBJ2-1; D uncertain. The V gene lost 7 bases and the J gene lost 0 bases, with 10 bases spanning the gap. The CDR3 totals 14 residues. Per the germline V gene, CDR1 is MNHNY and CDR2 is SVGAGI (reference sequence).

This clone occurred once. The chain recombines TRBV10-1 with TRBJ2-1, with 15 bases fitting TRBD2. The junction had 6 bases not matched to a gene; V was cut back by 2 bases and J by 7 bases. CDR3 length: 17 residues. Germline V gene sequence: CDR1 WNHNN, CDR2 SYGVQD (reference sequence). The CDR3 nucleotides read TGCGCCAGCAGTGAGAGCCGGACTAGCGGGAGGGTGAATGAGCAGTTCTTC. Protein: CASSESRTSGRVNEQFF.

The J gene is TRBJ2-5, the V gene TRBV5-1; 10 nucleotides align to TRBD1. This CDR3 spans 13 amino acids. In germline, CDR1 is SGHRS, CDR2 YFSETQ. V gave up 8 bases and J gave up 2 bases; unmatched junction bases: 3. CDR3 residues: CASTDRGQETQYF. In DNA form, the CDR3 reads TGCGCCAGTACGGACAGGGGGCAAGAGACCCAGTACTTC.

This clone was observed a few times. The chain has TRBV19 and TRBJ2-1, with 8 bases identical to TRBD1. Germline V CDR1 and CDR2: LNHDA, SQIVND (reference sequence). Trimming removed 5 bases from V and 3 bases from J; junction bases left unmatched: 3. The CDR3 runs 14 residues. CDR3 coding DNA: TGTGCCAGTAGTCCCGGACAGGGCTACAATGAGCAGTTCTTC. This sequence encodes CASSPGQGYNEQFF.

CDR3 sequence reads: CASSGQGYEQFF. The CDR3 DNA reads as TGTGCCAGCAGCGGACAGGGGTATGAGCAGTTCTTC. This chain links TRBV27 with TRBJ2-1, with 9 bases fitting TRBD1. Per germline, CDR1 MNHEY and CDR2 SMNVEV (reference sequence). The V gene end was trimmed by 6 bases and the J gene end by 8 bases; junction bases not matched to a gene: 2. This CDR3 spans 12 amino acids.

The genes are TRBV27 and TRBJ1-2, with 7 positions matching TRBD1. The CDR3 sequence is 13 residues long. J gave up 10 bases and V 4 bases, and 9 bases lay outside the gene matches. The germline V gene has CDR1 MNHEY and CDR2 SMNVEV (reference sequence). This CDR3 reads CASSWDSGSLYTF. The CDR3 DNA sequence: TGTGCCAGCAGTTGGGACAGTGGGTCCCTCTACACCTTC.

This rearrangement joins TRBV27 to TRBJ1-1, with 8 positions matching TRBD1. J lost 4 bases, V lost 5 bases, and 15 bases had no gene match. Germline CDR1 MNHEY, CDR2 SMNVEV (reference sequence). The CDR3 is made up of 17 amino acids. This CDR3 reads CASSPRGYRGESTEAFF. CDR3 DNA sequence: TGTGCCAGCAGTCCACGGGGGTACAGGGGGGAGAGCACTGAAGCTTTCTTT.

The chain links TRBV5-4 to TRBJ1-2; TRBD1 aligns across 7 bases. The V gene end was trimmed by 4 bases and the J gene end by 4 bases; junction bases not matched to a gene: 10. Germline CDR1 is SGHNT and CDR2 is YYREEE (reference sequence). The CDR3 covers 15 residues. The CDR3 here is CASSLTGAGSYGYTF. The CDR3 region has the DNA TGTGCCAGCAGCCTTACAGGGGCGGGGAGCTATGGCTACACCTTC.

The chain couples TRBV7-9 to TRBJ2-1, with 11 bases matching TRBD2. The V gene's germline CDR1 is SEHNR and CDR2 FQNEAQ (reference sequence). The CDR3 has 16 residues. The junction had 5 bases not matched to a gene; V was cut back by 5 bases and J by 2 bases. CDR3 sequence: CASSNRSGRAYNEQFF. For the CDR3, the DNA is TGTGCCAGCAGCAACCGTAGCGGGAGGGCCTACAATGAGCAGTTCTTC.

This chain links TRBV29-1 with TRBJ2-5; D unresolved. CDR1 is SQVTM, CDR2 ANQGSEA, per germline. The V end lost 7 bases, the J end lost 5 bases, and 8 bases lay between the germline ends. CDR3 length equals 10 residues. The CDR3 reads CSGSTETQYF. The CDR3, as DNA: TGCAGCGGAAGCACGGAGACCCAGTACTTC.